This passage covers 25 T cell receptor beta chains from one sample sequenced in a study of T cell responses to AZD1222 COVID-19 vaccine. Measured with immunoSEQ multiplex PCR; TCRdb has only the in-frame clones, and not every one. The data contain about 260,000 clones, 80% to 95% of them singletons. Specimen: peripheral blood, collected on day 0 of AZD1222 vaccination. The receptors shown here come from an adult in good health.

The chain employs TRBV12-3 or TRBV12-4 and TRBJ1-6; the D is unclear. This CDR3 contains 12 residues. Trimming removed 5 bases at V and 9 bases at J, with 8 bases between. The CDR3 here is CASSPSRSPLHF. The CDR3 DNA sequence: TGTGCCAGCAGTCCGTCACGTTCACCCCTCCACTTT.

The chain links TRBV2 to TRBJ1-1; 9 bases are shared with TRBD1. The CDR3 totals 15 residues. J gave up 7 bases and V 5 bases, and 11 bases lay outside the gene matches. CDR1 is SNHLY and CDR2 is FYNNEI in the germline V gene. Written as DNA, the CDR3 is TGTGCCAGCAGTAGAACAGGGGGCGCGGGGAATGAAGCTTTCTTT. Encoded protein: CASSRTGGAGNEAFF.

The table lists this clone with a count of one. This chain links TRBV5-6 with TRBJ2-3; 10 bases align to TRBD2. Germline V CDR1 and CDR2: SGHDT, YYEEEE. V shed 4 bases and J 7 bases; nucleotides not matched to a gene: 15. The CDR3 contains 17 residues. The CDR3 here is CASSHGASGRARNTQYF. The CDR3 DNA reads as TGTGCCAGCAGCCACGGCGCCAGCGGGAGGGCCCGGAATACGCAGTATTTT.

The V gene is TRBV6-5, the J gene TRBJ2-6; D unclear. Trimming took 7 bases from V and 0 from J, leaving 7 bases between them. CDR3 length: 14 residues. Per germline, CDR1 MNHEY and CDR2 SVGAGI. This chain's CDR3 is CASTQVSGANVLTF. The CDR3 DNA follows: TGTGCCAGCACCCAAGTCTCTGGGGCCAACGTCCTGACTTTC.

J is TRBJ1-6 and V is TRBV4-1; maybe TRBD1 (6 bases). Germline lookup yields CDR1 MGHRA and CDR2 YSYEKL. The germline V and J ends were trimmed by 5 bases and 6 bases, with 14 bases remaining between them. The CDR3 has 15 amino acids. DNA for the CDR3: TGCGCCAGCAGCTCCCGACAGGCCGTTAATTCACCCCTCCACTTT. It is translated as CASSSRQAVNSPLHF.

The rearrangement joins TRBV2 to TRBJ1-5; possible D gene TRBD1, 6 bases. Germline assignment: CDR1 SNHLY and CDR2 FYNNEI. V shed 4 bases and J shed 0 bases, with 10 bases lying between them. The CDR3 runs 15 residues. This chain's CDR3 is CASSGAGDSNQPQHF. The DNA for the CDR3 is TGTGCCAGCAGTGGAGCAGGGGATAGCAATCAGCCCCAGCATTTT.

V is TRBV4-1 and J is TRBJ2-7, with 11 bases aligning to TRBD2. V lost 1 base to trimming and J lost 5 bases; unmatched junction nucleotides: 10. Germline V lookup: CDR1 MGHRA, CDR2 YSYEKL. This CDR3 spans 17 amino acids. The CDR3 region has the DNA TGCGCCAGCAGCCAAGTGGGTACTAGCGGGAGTATAAACGAGCAGTACTTC. Its protein is CASSQVGTSGSINEQYF.

This clone appeared once. At the DNA level, this CDR3 is encoded by other sequences in the same sample as well. This chain connects TRBV3-1 (or the pseudogene TRBV3-2) to TRBJ2-7, with D unclear. Looked up from germline, CDR1 is LGHDT and CDR2 is YNNKEL (reference sequence). The CDR3 has 11 amino acids. Trimming took off 6 bases at V and 7 bases at J, with 10 bases between the two ends. The CDR3 nucleotides read TGTGCCAGCAGTCAGTCCGGGGAGCAGTACTTC. Translated, it gives CASSQSGEQYF.

V is TRBV28 and J is TRBJ2-1; D unclear. The V end lost 6 bases, the J end lost 4 bases, and 7 bases lay between the germline ends. This CDR3 has 12 amino acids. Germline-derived CDR1 and CDR2 are MDHEN and SYDVKM. The CDR3 sequence: CASSPLYNEQFF. CDR3 nucleotide sequence: TGTGCCAGCAGCCCCCTTTACAATGAGCAGTTCTTC.

V gene TRBV29-1 combines with J gene TRBJ1-1; unclear D gene. V lost 8 bases, J lost 1 base, and 14 bases lay in between. The CDR3 length is 13 residues. Germline V lookup: CDR1 SQVTM, CDR2 ANQGSEA. The CDR3 DNA follows: TGCAGCTTTAAACCGAGACCGAACACTGAAGCTTTCTTT. Translating it yields CSFKPRPNTEAFF.

The chain is built from TRBV10-2 and TRBJ2-7; 12 nucleotides match TRBD2. The ends lost 6 bases at V and 12 bases at J; junction bases unmatched: 6. Looked up from germline, CDR1 is WSHSY and CDR2 is SAAADI. CDR3 length: 12 amino acids. CDR3: CASRTSGGGRYF. CDR3 in DNA: TGCGCCAGCAGGACTAGCGGGGGTGGTCGGTACTTC.

The chain uses TRBV3-1 (or the pseudogene TRBV3-2) and TRBJ2-3, with D tentatively TRBD1 (6 bases). Germline assignment: CDR1 LGHDT and CDR2 YNNKEL (reference sequence). The V and J ends lost 4 bases and 9 bases respectively, with 11 bases between them. The CDR3 spans 12 residues. This CDR3 is CASSRTGMTQYF. CDR3 coding DNA: TGTGCCAGCAGCCGAACAGGGATGACGCAGTATTTT.

V usage is TRBV28 and J usage is TRBJ1-5; 8 positions agree with TRBD1. The V segment lost 0 bases and the J segment 9 bases; nucleotides outside the gene matches: 10. In germline, CDR1 is MDHEN, CDR2 SYDVKM. The CDR3 loop spans 16 amino acids. CDR3 region: CASSLWAGGGPGPQHF. The DNA for the CDR3 is TGTGCCAGCAGTTTATGGGCAGGGGGCGGCCCAGGGCCCCAGCATTTT.

This sequence joins TRBV5-4 and TRBJ2-6, with no clear D. CDR1 is SGHNT and CDR2 is YYREEE in the germline V gene (reference sequence). The CDR3 contains 13 residues. V was pared by 2 bases and J by 3 bases, with 3 bases between. The CDR3 bases are TGTGCCAGCAGCTTAAGTGGGGCCAACGTCCTGACTTTC. Translated, it gives CASSLSGANVLTF.

This chain joins TRBV19 and TRBJ2-7, with TRBD1 matching 9 bases. This CDR3 region has 15 residues. Germline V gene data show CDR1 as LNHDA and CDR2 as SQIVND (reference sequence). The trim removed 5 bases at V and 2 bases at J, leaving 7 bases unmatched. The CDR3 spells CASSFDRGITYEQYF. The CDR3 DNA reads TGTGCCAGTAGTTTCGACAGGGGGATAACCTACGAGCAGTACTTC.

The chain employs TRBV14 and TRBJ2-1; 9 bases align to TRBD2. The CDR3 length is 15 residues. Unmatched junction bases numbered 9, after V lost 4 bases and J lost 8 bases. The germline CDR1 and CDR2 sequences are SGHDN and FVKESK. Here the CDR3 reads CASSPLGGGAYEQFF. The CDR3 nucleotides read TGTGCCAGCAGCCCCCTAGGCGGGGGGGCCTATGAGCAGTTCTTC.

In the case of this clone: This sample includes further DNA sequences coding for the same CDR3. DNA of the CDR3: TGTGCCAGCTCGCCTGGGACGGGGAATCAGCCCCAGCATTTT. Translating gives CASSPGTGNQPQHF. The chain combines TRBV18 with TRBJ1-5; perhaps TRBD1 as D (5 bases). CDR3 size: 14 residues. V lost 6 bases and J 4 bases, leaving 13 bases between the germline ends. CDR1 and CDR2 from the germline V gene are KGHSH and LQKENI.

The chain joins TRBV5-4 to TRBJ1-2; D gene ambiguous. The CDR3 is 16 residues long. CDR1 is SGHNT and CDR2 is YYREEE in the germline V gene (reference sequence). V shed 3 bases and J shed 0 bases, with 15 bases lying between them. The CDR3 region is CASSSASGRPNYGYTF. The CDR3 DNA sequence: TGTGCCAGCAGCTCGGCATCCGGGCGCCCTAACTATGGCTACACCTTC.

The genes are TRBV2 and TRBJ1-5; no firm D call. The CDR3 contains 14 residues. Trimming took off 2 bases at V and 1 base at J, with 6 bases between the two ends. Germline V CDR1 and CDR2: SNHLY, FYNNEI. Here the CDR3 reads CASSESWSNQPQHF. In DNA, the CDR3 is TGTGCCAGCAGTGAATCGTGGAGCAATCAGCCCCAGCATTTT. Combining the CDR3 with reference TRBV2 and TRBJ1-5 gives the whole variable domain EPEVTQTPSHQVTQMGQEVILRCVPISNHLYFYWYRQILGQKVEFLVSFYNNEISEKSEIFDDQFSVERPDGSNFTLKIRSTKLEDSAMYFCASSESWSNQPQHFGDGTRLSIL.

The rearrangement joins TRBV28 to TRBJ1-2, with D hard to call. The CDR3 covers 14 residues. V was shortened by 6 bases and J by 4 bases, with 15 bases between the two germline ends. CDR1 MDHEN and CDR2 SYDVKM come from the germline V gene. The CDR3 DNA reads TGTGCCAGCAGCCCCTTCCTAGGGTTCTATGGCTACACCTTC. Its protein product is CASSPFLGFYGYTF.

This clone was counted a few times. The chain couples TRBV5-6 to TRBJ2-7, with 9 positions matching TRBD2. The junction had 7 bases not matched to a gene; V was cut back by 1 base and J by 2 bases. Germline-derived CDR1 and CDR2 are SGHDT and YYEEEE. This CDR3 contains 16 residues. The CDR3, as DNA: TGTGCCAGCAGCTTGTTCGCTAGCGGGACCCCCTACGAGCAGTACTTC. This translates into CASSLFASGTPYEQYF.

The V and J genes are TRBV18 and TRBJ2-6, with D hard to call. Trimming removed 3 bases at V and 2 bases at J, with 11 bases between. The germline V gene encodes CDR1 KGHSH and CDR2 LQKENI. The CDR3 length is 16 residues. The CDR3, as DNA: TGTGCCAGCTCACCCCAGAGTCCGACTGGGGCCAACGTCCTGACTTTC. This encodes CASSPQSPTGANVLTF.

This chain's CDR3 is CASSIGSRTTGELFF. Written as DNA, the CDR3 is TGTGCCAGTAGTATAGGGTCTAGGACGACCGGGGAGCTGTTTTTT. The gene calls are TRBV19 and TRBJ2-2; D remains unclear. The V gene's germline CDR1 is LNHDA and CDR2 SQIVND (reference sequence). The CDR3 extends over 15 amino acids. Trimming shortened V by 1 base and J by 5 bases, and 11 bases separated the two germline ends.

V usage is TRBV10-2 and J usage is TRBJ2-7; D gene unclear. The CDR3 sequence is 11 residues long. CDR1 and CDR2 (germline): WSHSY, SAAADI. Trimming left V 5 bases short and J 3 bases short, with 5 bases between. For the CDR3, the DNA is TGCGCCAGCAGTCGCAGCTACGAGCAGTACTTC. Its protein product is CASSRSYEQYF.

The CDR3 spells CATTRTGGGEQYF. Here the CDR3 DNA reads TGTGCCACCACTCGGACAGGGGGTGGCGAGCAGTACTTC. The gene calls are TRBV27 and TRBJ2-7, with TRBD1 matching 10 bases. Trimming cost V 10 bases and J 6 bases; bases outside gene matches: 9. CDR1 is MNHEY, CDR2 SMNVEV, per germline (reference sequence). This CDR3 comprises 13 residues.